This TCR beta chain comes out of a study of T cells in localized non-small cell lung cancer. On this clone: Its target is not known.

Findings and limits, study-wide: Researchers found a median around 57 of the top 100 tumor clones in adjacent lung. Clonality peaked in uninvolved adjacent lung rather than tumor.

TCRdb keeps only in-frame clones here, not all; method: immunoSEQ multiplex PCR. The sample yields about 57,000 clones, 91% seen once. This CDR3 spans 15 amino acids. V lost 3 bases to trimming and J lost 5 bases, with 17 bases between them. Germline V gives CDR1 SGDLS, CDR2 YYNGEE. The sequence was obtained from a man aged 35 to 69 with stage I lung adenocarcinoma. This rearrangement joins TRBV9 to TRBJ2-5; maybe TRBD1 (6 bases). This specimen was peripheral blood, taken before any cancer treatment. The CDR3 loop reads CASSEGETPRETQYF. The CDR3 nucleotides read TGTGCCAGCAGCGAGGGGGAGACCCCTCGGGAGACCCAGTACTTC. Filled out from reference TRBV9 and TRBJ2-5, the complete variable domain reads DSGVTQTPKHLITATGQRVTLRCSPRSGDLSVYWYQQSLDQGLQFLIQYYNGEERAKGNILERFSAQQFPDLHSELNLSSLELGDSALYFCASSEGETPRETQYFGPGTRLLVL.